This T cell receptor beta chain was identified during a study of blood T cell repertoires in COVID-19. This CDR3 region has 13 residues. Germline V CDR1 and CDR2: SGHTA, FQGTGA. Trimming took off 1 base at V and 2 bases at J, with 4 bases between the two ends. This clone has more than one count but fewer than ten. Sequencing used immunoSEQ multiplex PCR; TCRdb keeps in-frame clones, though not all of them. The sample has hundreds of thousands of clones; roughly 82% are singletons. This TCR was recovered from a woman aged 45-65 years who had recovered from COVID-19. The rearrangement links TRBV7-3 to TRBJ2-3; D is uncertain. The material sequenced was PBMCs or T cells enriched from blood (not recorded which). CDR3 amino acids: CASSLIATDTQYF. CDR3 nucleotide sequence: TGTGCCAGCAGCTTAATAGCCACAGATACGCAGTATTTT.